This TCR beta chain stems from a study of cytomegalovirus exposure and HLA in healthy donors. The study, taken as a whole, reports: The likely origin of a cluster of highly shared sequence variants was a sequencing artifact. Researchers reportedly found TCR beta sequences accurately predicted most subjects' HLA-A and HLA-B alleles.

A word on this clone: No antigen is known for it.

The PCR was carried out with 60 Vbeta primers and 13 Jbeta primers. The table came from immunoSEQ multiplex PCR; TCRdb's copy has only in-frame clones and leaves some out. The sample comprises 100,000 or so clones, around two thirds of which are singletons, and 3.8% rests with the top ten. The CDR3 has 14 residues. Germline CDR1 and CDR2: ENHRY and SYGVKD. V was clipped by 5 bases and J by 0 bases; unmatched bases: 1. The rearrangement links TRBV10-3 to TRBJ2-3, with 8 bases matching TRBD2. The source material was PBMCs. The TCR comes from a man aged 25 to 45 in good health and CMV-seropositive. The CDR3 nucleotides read TGTGCCATCAGTCGCGGGGGGAGCACAGATACGCAGTATTTT. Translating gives CAISRGGSTDTQYF.